The 26 T cell receptor beta chains below all came from one sample that was sequenced in a study of blood T cell repertoires in COVID-19. This table comes from immunoSEQ multiplex PCR, and its TCRdb copy is limited to in-frame clones, with some not included. The sample includes some 17,000 clones, roughly 90% seen only once; the top ten take around 17%. Sequenced material: peripheral blood. The origin of the receptors is a man over 45 with active COVID-19.

V is TRBV7-2 and J is TRBJ2-5; D uncertain. The CDR3 runs 18 residues. Germline V gene sequence: CDR1 SGHTA, CDR2 FQGNSA. V gave up 2 bases and J gave up 0 bases, with 19 bases separating them. The CDR3 loop reads CASSLLTPAELYQETQYF. The CDR3 DNA reads TGTGCCAGCAGCTTACTCACCCCGGCGGAACTATACCAAGAGACCCAGTACTTC.

The chain carries TRBV9 and TRBJ2-1; D may be TRBD1 (6 bases). CDR3 length: 15 amino acids. CDR1 SGDLS and CDR2 YYNGEE come from the germline V gene. V was clipped by 4 bases and J by 1 base, with 12 bases between them. The CDR3 loop reads CASSPQQGSYNEQFF. The CDR3 bases are TGTGCCAGCAGCCCTCAACAGGGATCCTACAATGAGCAGTTCTTC.

The V gene is TRBV5-5, the J gene TRBJ1-3, with a possible D match to TRBD1 (6 bases). The V end was cut by 5 bases, the J end by 2 bases, with 14 bases between. The CDR3 is 15 residues long. Germline V gene sequence: CDR1 SGHKS, CDR2 YYEKEE (reference sequence). CDR3 loop: CASSTGQHAGNTIYF. CDR3 bases: TGTGCCAGCAGTACCGGACAGCACGCTGGAAACACCATATATTTT.

The chain joins TRBV11-3 to TRBJ2-1, with TRBD2 identical over 7 bases. Germline CDR1 reads SGHNT; CDR2 reads YENEEA. This CDR3 comprises 15 residues. J gave up 0 bases and V 4 bases, and 3 bases lay outside the gene matches. The CDR3 region is CASSYSGPSYNEQFF. The CDR3 DNA is TGTGCCAGCAGCTATAGCGGGCCCTCCTACAATGAGCAGTTCTTC.

The chain employs TRBV5-1 and TRBJ2-1; D possibly corresponds to TRBD2 (6 bases). V dropped 6 bases and J dropped 5 bases, with 21 bases sitting between them. Germline V lookup: CDR1 SGHRS, CDR2 YFSETQ. The CDR3 contains 16 residues. CDR3 bases: TGCGCCAGCAAATTGACTTTGCGGGATAATGACAATGAGCAGTTCTTC. Protein sequence: CASKLTLRDNDNEQFF.

This chain links TRBV5-1 with TRBJ2-6, with 7 bases fitting TRBD1. The CDR3 is 19 amino acids. Unmatched junction bases numbered 10, after V lost 1 base and J lost 0 bases. Germline loops: CDR1 SGHRS, CDR2 YFSETQ. The chain's CDR3 is CASSLTSGQKYSGANVLTF. The CDR3 region has the DNA TGCGCCAGCAGCTTGACGTCGGGACAGAAATACTCTGGGGCCAACGTCCTGACTTTC.

The chain recombines TRBV6-2 or TRBV6-3 with TRBJ1-5; D remains unclear. The V gene lost 5 bases and the J gene lost 1 base, with 24 bases spanning the gap. CDR1 MNHEY and CDR2 SVGEGT come from the germline V gene. This CDR3 comprises 19 residues. In DNA form, the CDR3 reads TGTGCCAGCAGTCGCTCAGATCTTTCGGGAGTGGGAAGCAATCAGCCCCAGCATTTT. It translates to CASSRSDLSGVGSNQPQHF.

The rearrangement uses TRBV19 and TRBJ1-1, with TRBD1 as a possible D gene (5 bases). V lost 3 bases, J lost 4 bases, and 15 bases lay in between. From germline, CDR1 is LNHDA and CDR2 SQIVND (reference sequence). The CDR3 runs 15 residues. For the CDR3, the DNA is TGTGCCAGTAGTATGGAGATCAGAAGGGGCACTGAAGCTTTCTTT. This codes for CASSMEIRRGTEAFF.

This sequence joins TRBV18 and TRBJ2-2; 10 bases agree with TRBD1. There are 15 residues in the CDR3. Germline CDR1 and CDR2: KGHSH and LQKENI. J was trimmed by 7 bases and V by 3 bases; bases with no gene match: 5. CDR3: CASSPGTGDVGELFF. The DNA for the CDR3 is TGTGCCAGCTCACCTGGGACAGGGGATGTCGGGGAGCTGTTTTTT.

The chain joins TRBV7-9 to TRBJ2-5; maybe TRBD1 (6 bases). Trimming shortened V by 1 base and J by 4 bases, and 10 bases separated the two germline ends. Germline V gene data show CDR1 as SEHNR and CDR2 as FQNEAQ (reference sequence). The CDR3 consists of 14 residues. As DNA, the CDR3 is TGTGCCAGCAGCTTAGGGACAGAGCGAGAGACCCAGTACTTC. The encoded protein is CASSLGTERETQYF. Variable domain in full (rest from reference TRBV7-9 and TRBJ2-5): DTGVSQNPRHKITKRGQNVTFRCDPISEHNRLYWYRQTLGQGPEFLTYFQNEAQLEKSRLLSDRFSAERPKGSFSTLEIQRTEQGDSAMYLCASSLGTERETQYFGPGTRLLVL.

CDR3 DNA: TGTGCCAGCAATCGGGACAGGGTGGCAGAGACCCAGTACTTC. It is translated as CASNRDRVAETQYF. This chain uses TRBV6-5 with TRBJ2-5; 9 nucleotides agree with TRBD1. CDR1 and CDR2 (germline): MNHEY, SVGAGI. With V trimmed by 7 bases and J by 4 bases, 7 bases remained unmatched. The CDR3 extends over 14 amino acids.

This clone was seen more than once but under ten times. The chain carries TRBV11-2 and TRBJ1-2; tentative D call: TRBD1 (5 bases). Trimming removed 5 bases from V and 5 bases from J, with 15 bases in between. CDR1 and CDR2 from the germline V gene are SGHAT and FQNNGV. This CDR3 is 14 amino acids long. The CDR3 spells CASSPSGVRYGYTF. CDR3 coding DNA: TGTGCCAGCAGCCCCTCGGGGGTTAGGTATGGCTACACCTTC.

This chain uses TRBV19 with TRBJ1-5; D may be TRBD1 (6 bases). The V gene's germline CDR1 is LNHDA and CDR2 SQIVND (reference sequence). Trimming took 8 bases from V and 2 from J, leaving 16 bases between them. The CDR3 is 15 residues long. The CDR3 nucleotides are TGTGCCAGTGGCAGGGGTCTGCGGGGCAATCAGCCCCAGCATTTT. It yields the protein CASGRGLRGNQPQHF.

This CDR3 reads CASSYLGLEFYEQYF. In nucleotides, the CDR3 is TGTGCCAGCAGTTATCTGGGACTAGAGTTCTACGAGCAGTACTTC. The chain links TRBV6-2 or TRBV6-3 to TRBJ2-7; 8 bases align to TRBD2. CDR3 size: 15 residues. Germline-derived CDR1 and CDR2 are MNHEY and SVGEGT. V lost 3 bases to trimming and J lost 3 bases; unmatched junction nucleotides: 7.

This clone was counted only a few times. The V call is TRBV7-9, the J call TRBJ2-2; a weak D match, TRBD2 (6 bases). The CDR3 contains 14 residues. Between the trimmed V and J ends, which lost 1 base and 5 bases, there was a span of 8 bases. Germline V gene sequence: CDR1 SEHNR, CDR2 FQNEAQ (reference sequence). The CDR3 DNA reads TGTGCCAGCAGCTTAGTCGGGGGAACCGGGGAGCTGTTTTTT. It specifies CASSLVGGTGELFF. Complete variable domain (other parts from reference TRBV7-9 and TRBJ2-2): DTGVSQNPRHKITKRGQNVTFRCDPISEHNRLYWYRQTLGQGPEFLTYFQNEAQLEKSRLLSDRFSAERPKGSFSTLEIQRTEQGDSAMYLCASSLVGGTGELFFGEGSRLTVL.

The chain is built from TRBV28 and TRBJ1-2, with no clear D. This CDR3 spans 14 amino acids. Germline V gene lookup returns CDR1 MDHEN and CDR2 SYDVKM. V was trimmed by 5 bases and J by 4 bases, leaving 14 bases between them. The DNA of the CDR3 is TGTGCCAGCAGTCCCGCCGGTCCCATCTATGGCTACACCTTC. Its translation: CASSPAGPIYGYTF.

The genes are TRBV11-3 and TRBJ2-1, with 9 bases identical to TRBD2. This CDR3 has 17 amino acids. CDR1 is SGHNT and CDR2 is YENEEA in the germline V gene. V was pared by 3 bases and J by 8 bases, with 14 bases of the junction left unmatched. The CDR3 nucleotides read TGTGCCAGCAGCTTCACCCGTGGGGCGGGAGGGCCTGATGAGCAGTTCTTC. The encoded protein is CASSFTRGAGGPDEQFF.

This chain connects TRBV5-4 to TRBJ2-5; D is perhaps TRBD1 (6 bases). The CDR3 sequence is 15 residues long. Germline V CDR1 and CDR2: SGHNT, YYREEE (reference sequence). Trimming took 7 bases from V and 1 from J, leaving 17 bases between them. The CDR3 nucleotides read TGTGCCAGCGGTCTGGGGGCAGGAACCCAAGAGACCCAGTACTTC. Encoded protein: CASGLGAGTQETQYF.

Judged by abundance, this clone is medium-sized (0.01 to 0.1%). The V and J genes are TRBV4-2 and TRBJ1-4; D might be TRBD1 (6 bases). Germline-derived CDR1 and CDR2 are LGHNA and YNFKEQ. V was clipped by 6 bases and J by 0 bases, with 11 bases between them. The CDR3 loop spans 15 amino acids. DNA of the CDR3: TGTGCCAGCAGGCCCGACAGGACAACTAATGAAAAACTGTTTTTT. Amino acid sequence: CASRPDRTTNEKLFF.

This chain connects TRBV11-3 to TRBJ1-1; D may be TRBD1 (6 bases). Trimming pared 7 bases from V and 5 bases from J, leaving 14 bases between. Germline loops: CDR1 SGHNT, CDR2 YENEEA. The CDR3 length is 13 residues. The CDR3 spells CASTLTGLTEAFF. The CDR3 coding sequence is TGTGCCAGCACCCTAACAGGGCTGACTGAAGCTTTCTTT.

This clone appeared a few times. CDR3 DNA: TGTGCCAGCAGTTCAGGGGGAGGAAGAGGCACTGAAGCTTTCTTT. Amino acids: CASSSGGGRGTEAFF. The gene calls are TRBV4-2 and TRBJ1-1; 7 bases align to TRBD1. This CDR3 contains 15 residues. V lost 6 bases, J lost 4 bases, and 11 bases stayed unmatched. In germline, CDR1 is LGHNA, CDR2 YNFKEQ.

The gene calls are TRBV24-1 and TRBJ2-1; 8 bases line up with TRBD2. V lost 3 bases and J lost 9; bases outside the gene matches: 9. Germline CDR1 KGHDR, CDR2 SFDVKD. CDR3 length: 15 amino acids. CDR3 sequence reads: CATSDGGRTSTEQFF. DNA of the CDR3: TGTGCCACCAGTGATGGCGGGCGGACTAGCACTGAGCAGTTCTTC.

The rearrangement joins TRBV4-1 to TRBJ2-7, with 9 bases matching TRBD1. This CDR3 spans 16 amino acids. The trim removed 4 bases at V and 5 bases at J, leaving 12 bases unmatched. Germline-derived CDR1 and CDR2 are MGHRA and YSYEKL. The CDR3 loop reads CASSRLPGTGSDEQYF. The CDR3, as DNA: TGCGCCAGCAGCCGCCTCCCTGGGACAGGGAGCGACGAGCAGTACTTC.

The rearrangement links TRBV27 to TRBJ2-7, with 8 bases that match TRBD1. The CDR3 is made up of 12 amino acids. Germline assignment: CDR1 MNHEY and CDR2 SMNVEV (reference sequence). With 6 bases clipped from V and 9 bases from J, the junction kept 7 bases outside the gene matches. In DNA form, the CDR3 reads TGTGCCAGCAGGACAGGGGCCTCTACGCAGTACTTC. This codes for CASRTGASTQYF.

This rearrangement joins TRBV19 to TRBJ2-1; maybe TRBD2 (7 bases). V was trimmed by 5 bases and J by 9 bases, leaving 17 bases between them. Germline CDR1 is LNHDA and CDR2 is SQIVND (reference sequence). This CDR3 region has 14 residues. CDR3 protein: CASSSLLGGGEQFF. CDR3 bases: TGTGCCAGTAGTTCCCTATTAGGGGGGGGTGAGCAGTTCTTC.

This chain links TRBV5-1 with TRBJ2-5, with D possibly matching TRBD1 (6 bases). The CDR3 runs 13 residues. V lost 2 bases and J 4 bases, leaving 9 bases between the germline ends. CDR1 and CDR2 from the germline V gene are SGHRS and YFSETQ. CDR3: CASSLQGIETQYF. For the CDR3, the DNA is TGCGCCAGCAGCTTACAGGGTATAGAGACCCAGTACTTC.